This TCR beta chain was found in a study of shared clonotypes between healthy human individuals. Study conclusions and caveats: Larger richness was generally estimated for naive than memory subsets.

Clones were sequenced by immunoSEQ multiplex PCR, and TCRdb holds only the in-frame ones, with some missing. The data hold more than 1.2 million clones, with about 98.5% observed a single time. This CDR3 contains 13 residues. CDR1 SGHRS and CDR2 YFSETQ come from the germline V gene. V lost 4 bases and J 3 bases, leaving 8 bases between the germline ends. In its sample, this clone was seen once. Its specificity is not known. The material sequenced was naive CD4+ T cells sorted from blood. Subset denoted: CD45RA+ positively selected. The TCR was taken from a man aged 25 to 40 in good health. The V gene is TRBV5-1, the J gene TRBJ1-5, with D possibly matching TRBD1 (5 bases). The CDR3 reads CASSAGPNQPQHF. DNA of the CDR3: TGCGCCAGCAGCGCAGGGCCCAATCAGCCCCAGCATTTT.